Listed below are T cell receptor beta chains from one sample, sequenced in a study of OX40 agonist ivuxolimab in advanced cancers. Assay used: immunoSEQ multiplex PCR; TCRdb lists only in-frame clones, some missing. The profile shows approximately 70,000 clones, about 90% of them singletons. Here the sequenced sample was CD4+ or CD8+ T cells sorted from blood, taken in a trial of the OX40 agonist ivuxolimab. These receptors were collected from an adult with an advanced solid tumor such as melanoma, head and neck, liver or kidney cancer. The CDR3 runs from the conserved cysteine through the conserved F or W. A D gene is named only where the DNA matches it firmly. Clone sizes are given selectively: once, few, many, or a class where the clone is expanded.

clone size,J gene,D gene,V gene,CDR3 protein,CDR3 DNA
-,TRBJ1-5,-,TRBV6-5,CASSYSTEDQPQHF,TGTGCCAGCAGTTACTCGACCGAGGATCAGCCCCAGCATTTT
-,TRBJ2-6,-,TRBV5-1,CASSSSGTGANVLTF,TGCGCCAGCAGCTCCTCAGGGACTGGGGCCAACGTCCTGACTTTC
-,TRBJ2-7,-,TRBV27,CASSSRVPEQYF,TGTGCCAGCAGTTCTAGGGTTCCCGAGCAGTACTTC
-,TRBJ2-1,-,TRBV29-1,CSVLQGPGEQFF,TGCAGCGTTCTACAGGGCCCGGGTGAGCAGTTCTTC
once,TRBJ2-7,TRBD1,TRBV4-3,CASSRGTGSYEQYF,TGCGCCAGCAGCCGTGGGACAGGGTCCTACGAGCAGTACTTC
-,TRBJ2-7,-,TRBV13,CASSFAGAPPYEQYF,TGTGCCAGCAGCTTTGCGGGGGCTCCCCCCTACGAGCAGTACTTC
-,TRBJ2-7,TRBD1,TRBV5-5,CASSLELWGQGYEQYF,TGTGCCAGCAGCTTGGAGCTTTGGGGACAGGGATACGAGCAGTACTTC
-,TRBJ1-1,TRBD1,TRBV27,CASRSGTGGFTEAFF,TGTGCCAGCAGATCCGGGACAGGGGGATTCACTGAAGCTTTCTTT
-,TRBJ1-1,-,TRBV19,CASSPISGANTEAFF,TGTGCCAGTAGTCCAATTTCAGGGGCAAACACTGAAGCTTTCTTT
-,TRBJ1-3,-,TRBV5-6,CASSLGITTGNTIYF,TGTGCCAGCAGCTTGGGAATCACAACTGGAAACACCATATATTTT
-,TRBJ1-2,-,TRBV19,CASSIARDYGYTF,TGTGCCAGTAGTATCGCCAGGGACTATGGCTACACCTTC
-,TRBJ1-1,-,TRBV4-2,CASSQRNTEAFF,TGTGCCAGCAGCCAAAGGAACACTGAAGCTTTCTTT
-,TRBJ2-1,TRBD2,TRBV5-1,CASSPMGGAPYNEQFF,TGCGCCAGCAGCCCGATGGGAGGGGCCCCCTACAATGAGCAGTTCTTC
once,TRBJ1-1,-,TRBV18,CASSPLTGRFTEAFF,TGTGCCAGCTCACCACTTACAGGGAGGTTCACTGAAGCTTTCTTT
-,TRBJ2-3,-,TRBV2,CASSGGTVWTDTQYF,TGTGCCAGCAGTGGGGGGACGGTCTGGACAGATACGCAGTATTTT
-,TRBJ2-7,-,TRBV2,CASRETYEQYF,TGTGCCAGCAGGGAGACCTACGAGCAGTACTTC
once,TRBJ2-7,-,TRBV18,CASFPDPKHEQYF,TGTGCCAGCTTCCCCGACCCTAAACACGAGCAGTACTTC
-,TRBJ2-4,-,TRBV4-2,CASSSGGGANIQYF,TGTGCCAGCAGCTCCGGAGGGGGGGCCAACATTCAGTACTTC
-,TRBJ2-2,-,TRBV6-5,CASIRTNTGELFF,TGTGCCAGCATCCGCACCAACACCGGGGAGCTGTTTTTT
-,TRBJ2-7,TRBD1,TRBV2,CASRAQTGGSYEQYF,TGTGCCAGCAGAGCCCAGACAGGGGGATCCTACGAGCAGTACTTC
-,TRBJ1-2,TRBD1,TRBV7-9,CASSLAQEGTGGPGYGYTF,TGTGCCAGCAGCTTAGCACAGGAAGGGACAGGGGGCCCGGGCTATGGCTACACCTTC
once,TRBJ2-5,TRBD2,TRBV7-2,CASSFLGAGEETQYF,TGTGCCAGCAGCTTTTTGGGAGCGGGAGAAGAGACCCAGTACTTC
-,TRBJ1-2,TRBD1,TRBV15,CATSRPGQGAANYGYTF,TGTGCCACCAGCAGACCGGGACAGGGGGCCGCTAACTATGGCTACACCTTC
-,TRBJ2-7,TRBD1,TRBV6-5,CASAGGLISSYEQYF,TGTGCCAGCGCAGGGGGCCTGATAAGCTCCTACGAGCAGTACTTC
few,TRBJ2-7,-,TRBV19,CASLSGSEQYF,TGTGCCAGTCTTTCTGGTTCCGAGCAGTACTTC
-,TRBJ2-3,TRBD2,TRBV2,CASRGWTSGLSTDTQYF,TGTGCCAGCAGGGGATGGACTAGCGGTCTTAGCACAGATACGCAGTATTTT
-,TRBJ1-1,TRBD1,TRBV9,CASSFHRDRGNTEAFF,TGTGCCAGCAGTTTTCACCGGGACAGGGGGAACACTGAAGCTTTCTTT
-,TRBJ1-5,TRBD1,TRBV28,CASRPTRDRDNQPQHF,TGTGCCAGCAGGCCTACCCGGGACAGGGACAATCAGCCCCAGCATTTT
once,TRBJ1-4,TRBD1,TRBV9,CASSDPTGVNEKLFF,TGTGCCAGCAGCGACCCGACAGGGGTTAATGAAAAACTGTTTTTT
-,TRBJ2-1,TRBD2,TRBV2,CASAGEWHEQFF,TGTGCCAGCGCGGGAGAATGGCATGAGCAGTTCTTC
-,TRBJ2-7,-,TRBV2,CASSEGAGGTYEQYF,TGTGCCAGCAGTGAAGGGGCGGGTGGAACCTACGAGCAGTACTTC
-,TRBJ2-2,-,TRBV29-1,CSVEDGVAGELFF,TGCAGCGTTGAAGACGGGGTGGCCGGGGAGCTGTTTTTT
-,TRBJ2-7,-,TRBV27,CASSFQGQDEQYF,TGTGCCAGCAGTTTTCAGGGGCAGGACGAGCAGTACTTC
-,TRBJ2-7,-,TRBV19,CASSIQSGSSYEQYF,TGTGCCAGTAGTATTCAGTCAGGCAGCTCCTACGAGCAGTACTTC
-,TRBJ2-5,-,TRBV5-4,CASSFGGGEETQYF,TGTGCCAGCAGCTTTGGAGGGGGCGAAGAGACCCAGTACTTC
-,TRBJ2-6,-,TRBV9,CASSVVSSGANVLTF,TGTGCCAGCAGCGTAGTAAGCTCTGGGGCCAACGTCCTGACTTTC
-,TRBJ2-7,TRBD1,TRBV9,CASSVGAVGQRFYEQYF,TGTGCCAGCAGCGTAGGAGCTGTGGGACAGAGATTCTACGAGCAGTACTTC
-,TRBJ2-7,-,TRBV27,CASSYTGVGYEQYF,TGTGCCAGCAGTTATACGGGAGTAGGGTACGAGCAGTACTTC
-,TRBJ1-5,-,TRBV15,CATSRDVGGANQPQHF,TGTGCCACCAGCAGAGATGTGGGAGGGGCCAATCAGCCCCAGCATTTT
once,TRBJ1-2,-,TRBV21-1,CASSKGAPAGAYGYTF,TGTGCCAGCAGCAAAGGGGCACCCGCCGGGGCGTATGGCTACACCTTC
-,TRBJ1-5,TRBD1,TRBV5-8,CASSPWIGRQGGQPQHF,TGTGCCAGCAGCCCCTGGATAGGGCGACAGGGGGGGCAGCCCCAGCATTTT
-,TRBJ2-2,TRBD1,TRBV4-1,CASTGTGATTGELFF,TGCGCCAGCACGGGGACAGGGGCTACAACCGGGGAGCTGTTTTTT
-,TRBJ2-7,TRBD1,TRBV6-1,CASSGTGVYEQYF,TGTGCCAGCTCCGGGACAGGAGTTTACGAGCAGTACTTC
-,TRBJ2-3,TRBD2,TRBV14,CASSRAGAGDTQYF,TGTGCCAGCAGCCGAGCGGGAGCTGGAGATACGCAGTATTTT
-,TRBJ2-7,TRBD2,TRBV7-9,CASSPPASGGWEQYF,TGTGCCAGCAGCCCCCCCGCTAGCGGGGGGTGGGAGCAGTACTTC
-,TRBJ1-2,TRBD1,TRBV6-5,CASSYAGEGAYGYTF,TGTGCCAGCAGTTACGCCGGGGAGGGGGCTTATGGCTACACCTTC
-,TRBJ1-1,TRBD1,TRBV19,CASSIRGDRSLNTEAFF,TGTGCCAGTAGTATAAGGGGGGACAGATCGTTGAACACTGAAGCTTTCTTT
-,TRBJ2-5,TRBD2,TRBV27,CASSTGLADQETQYF,TGTGCCAGCAGCACGGGACTAGCGGACCAAGAGACCCAGTACTTC